The 21 T cell receptor beta chains below were found in one sample sequenced in a study of graft-versus-host responses after intestinal transplantation. Sequencing was performed with immunoSEQ multiplex PCR; in TCRdb, only in-frame clones are kept and a portion is missing. Here the sample spans roughly 8,600 clones, approximately 31% being singletons. There were 200,000 CFSE-labeled responder cells plated together with 200,000 irradiated, violet-dye-labeled stimulator cells. Sequences were derived from alloreactive CD8+ T cells from a mixed lymphocyte reaction culture, sampled before intestinal transplant. Indicated subset: CFSE-low proliferating T cells sorted from approximately six-day pre-transplant mixed lymphocyte reaction (GvH or HvG direction). These receptors were taken from a human patient who received an intestinal transplant.

V is TRBV11-3 and J is TRBJ1-1; D gene uncertain. The CDR3 consists of 14 residues. Germline-derived CDR1 and CDR2 are SGHNT and YENEEA. Trimming left V 5 bases short and J 5 bases short, with 15 bases between. The DNA for the CDR3 is TGTGCCAGCAGCCCGTACCGGGGAGGGACTGAAGCTTTCTTT. As protein: CASSPYRGGTEAFF. Full variable domain (rest looked up from reference TRBV11-3 and TRBJ1-1): EAGVVQSPRYKIIEKKQPVAFWCNPISGHNTLYWYLQNLGQGPELLIRYENEEAVDDSQLPKDRFSAERLKGVDSTLKIQPAELGDSAVYLCASSPYRGGTEAFFGQGTRLTVV.

In its sample, this clone was seen a few times. The chain carries TRBV27 and TRBJ2-1, with 11 bases aligning to TRBD2. The V gene's germline CDR1 is MNHEY and CDR2 SMNVEV (reference sequence). This CDR3 is 15 amino acids long. The trim removed 3 bases at V and 8 bases at J, leaving 6 bases unmatched. Here the CDR3 reads CASSLSLAGVYEQFF. CDR3 bases: TGTGCCAGCAGTTTGTCACTAGCGGGAGTTTATGAGCAGTTCTTC.

The rearrangement joins TRBV5-1 to TRBJ2-7; the D gene is possibly TRBD2 (5 bases). This CDR3 is built from 17 residues. Germline V lookup: CDR1 SGHRS, CDR2 YFSETQ. V was cut by 6 bases and J by 2 bases, with 24 bases left in between. CDR3 residues: CASNGIGPNTIAYEQYF. The CDR3 nucleotides read TGCGCCAGCAACGGGATCGGCCCGAACACGATAGCCTACGAGCAGTACTTC.

The gene calls are TRBV11-1 and TRBJ2-2, with 10 bases lining up with TRBD2. The germline CDR1 and CDR2 sequences are SGHAT and FQDESV (reference sequence). J was trimmed by 6 bases and V by 5 bases; bases with no gene match: 6. The CDR3 runs 15 residues. CDR3 in amino acids: CASSQLAGLAGELFF. The CDR3 DNA reads TGTGCCAGCAGCCAACTAGCGGGATTGGCCGGGGAGCTGTTTTTT.

This clone has more than one count but fewer than ten. This chain joins TRBV9 and TRBJ1-6, with TRBD1 as a possible D gene (6 bases). The ends were cut back, 4 bases at V and 8 bases at J, with 19 bases in the middle. The CDR3 has 16 amino acids. Germline values: CDR1 SGDLS, CDR2 YYNGEE. The CDR3 loop is CASSPQGAGRYSPLHF. The CDR3 DNA reads TGTGCCAGCAGCCCACAGGGCGCAGGTAGGTATTCACCCCTCCACTTT. Based on the CDR3 plus reference TRBV9 and TRBJ1-6, the full variable domain is DSGVTQTPKHLITATGQRVTLRCSPRSGDLSVYWYQQSLDQGLQFLIQYYNGEERAKGNILERFSAQQFPDLHSELNLSSLELGDSALYFCASSPQGAGRYSPLHFGNGTRLTVT.

This clone qualifies as medium-sized. The rearrangement uses TRBV6-5 and TRBJ2-3; 11 nucleotides agree with TRBD2. Per germline, CDR1 MNHEY and CDR2 SVGAGI. With 7 bases clipped from V and 5 bases from J, the junction kept 8 bases outside the gene matches. The CDR3 has 15 residues. Here the CDR3 DNA reads TGTGCCAGCACCTTACTAGCGGGAGAGGTAGATACGCAGTATTTT. Its protein product is CASTLLAGEVDTQYF.

The chain employs TRBV7-9 and TRBJ2-2; 12 nucleotides line up with TRBD1. J gave up 6 bases and V 8 bases, and 4 bases lay outside the gene matches. Germline lookup yields CDR1 SEHNR and CDR2 FQNEAQ (reference sequence). This CDR3 region has 14 residues. DNA for the CDR3: TGTGCCAGCGCCGGGACAGGGGGCTCCGGGGAGCTGTTTTTT. Translation gives CASAGTGGSGELFF.

Judged by abundance, this clone is medium-sized. The chain recombines TRBV9 with TRBJ1-2, with 9 bases fitting TRBD1. Trimming took 0 bases from V and 3 from J; bases not matched to a gene: 3. CDR1 and CDR2 (germline): SGDLS, YYNGEE. CDR3 length: 15 residues. In DNA, the CDR3 is TGTGCCAGCAGCGTAGGACAGGGGGAGTACTATGGCTACACCTTC. It codes for CASSVGQGEYYGYTF.

Written as DNA, the CDR3 is TGTGCCAGTACCCCGGGGGTGGGTCAGCCCCAGCATTTT. Translated: CASTPGVGQPQHF. The chain recombines TRBV19 with TRBJ1-5; D is possibly TRBD1 (5 bases). Germline V gene lookup returns CDR1 LNHDA and CDR2 SQIVND (reference sequence). The CDR3 runs to 13 residues. Trimming stripped 7 bases from V and 6 bases from J, with 13 bases between.

This clone was seen a few times. CDR3 region: CASSLFVSVNPYEQYF. In DNA form, the CDR3 reads TGTGCCAGCAGCTTATTCGTATCTGTAAATCCCTACGAGCAGTACTTC. The chain is built from TRBV11-2 and TRBJ2-7; D ambiguous. The CDR3 sequence is 16 residues long. The ends were cut back, 2 bases at V and 2 bases at J, with 16 bases in the middle. The germline V gene has CDR1 SGHAT and CDR2 FQNNGV. Complete variable domain (other parts from reference TRBV11-2 and TRBJ2-7): EAGVAQSPRYKIIEKRQSVAFWCNPISGHATLYWYQQILGQGPKLLIQFQNNGVVDDSQLPKDRFSAERLKGVDSTLKIQPAKLEDSAVYLCASSLFVSVNPYEQYFGPGTRLTVT.

The chain employs TRBV9 and TRBJ2-7; 11 positions agree with TRBD1. CDR1 is SGDLS and CDR2 is YYNGEE in the germline V gene. The CDR3 sequence is 14 residues long. V shed 3 bases, J shed 3 bases, and the junction held 2 bases outside the gene matches. The CDR3 DNA is TGTGCCAGCAGCGCCGGGACAGGGGGCTACGAGCAGTACTTC. Translated, it gives CASSAGTGGYEQYF.

The chain has TRBV6-1 and TRBJ2-7; D ambiguous. V was cut by 2 bases and J by 6 bases, with 8 bases left in between. This CDR3 spans 12 amino acids. The V gene's germline CDR1 is MNHNS and CDR2 SASEGT. The CDR3 sequence is CASSENVREQYF. CDR3 bases: TGTGCCAGCAGTGAAAATGTCCGCGAGCAGTACTTC.

This clone showed up just a few times. J is TRBJ1-2 and V is TRBV6-1, with D unclear. CDR1 is MNHNS, CDR2 SASEGT, per germline. Trimming removed 10 bases at V and 9 bases at J, with 21 bases between. This CDR3 spans 13 amino acids. This CDR3 is CATSVEGRHSYTF. CDR3 nucleotide sequence: TGTGCCACGTCGGTAGAGGGTCGTCATAGCTACACCTTC.

On this clone: A much larger clone differs by one base, so this may be a read error. The chain links TRBV27 to TRBJ2-7; 7 positions match TRBD2. Looked up from germline, CDR1 is MNHEY and CDR2 is SMNVEV (reference sequence). The CDR3 is made up of 13 amino acids. V trimming: 4 bases; J trimming: 2 bases; junction bases outside the gene matches: 2. The CDR3 nucleotides are TGTGCCAGCAGTTCCGGGACTACCTACGAGCAGTACTTC. As protein: CASSSGTTYEQYF.

The V and J genes are TRBV6-4 and TRBJ1-2; tentative D call: TRBD1 (5 bases). This CDR3 comprises 17 residues. The V end was cut by 2 bases, the J end by 9 bases, with 25 bases between. Germline CDR1 MRHNA, CDR2 SNTAGT. In nucleotides, the CDR3 is TGTGCCAGCAGTGACGCCCACACAGGCCGGGTTAACTTTAGCTACACCTTC. Amino acids: CASSDAHTGRVNFSYTF.

The gene calls are TRBV7-9 and TRBJ1-2, with D unclear. This CDR3 is 13 amino acids long. Deletions cut 1 base from V and 6 bases from J, with 9 bases between. Germline CDR1 reads SEHNR; CDR2 reads FQNEAQ (reference sequence). The CDR3 nucleotides are TGTGCCAGCAGCTTAGTATTGGCGGATGGCTACACCTTC. The encoded protein is CASSLVLADGYTF.

For the CDR3, the DNA is TGTGCCAGCCGTGACGCGGGCTACGAGCAGTACTTC. Translation gives CASRDAGYEQYF. V and J are TRBV7-8 and TRBJ2-7, with D perhaps TRBD2 (5 bases). The germline V and J ends were trimmed by 8 bases and 3 bases, with 11 bases remaining between them. CDR1 and CDR2 from the germline V gene are SGHVS and FQNEAQ. This CDR3 comprises 12 residues.

V is TRBV4-1 and J is TRBJ2-2; D call uncertain. The germline V and J ends were trimmed by 0 bases and 5 bases, with 7 bases remaining between them. Germline V gives CDR1 MGHRA, CDR2 YSYEKL. CDR3 length: 14 amino acids. CDR3 DNA: TGCGCCAGCAGCCAAGATTTGACAACCGGGGAGCTGTTTTTT. Its protein product is CASSQDLTTGELFF.

This chain uses TRBV7-9 with TRBJ1-2; tentatively, D is TRBD1 (5 bases). V lost 2 bases and J lost 7, with 17 bases in between. Germline V gives CDR1 SEHNR, CDR2 FQNEAQ (reference sequence). The CDR3 consists of 15 residues. The CDR3 is CASSLQGSGTIGYTF. The CDR3 DNA is TGTGCCAGCAGCTTACAGGGATCGGGGACTATTGGCTACACCTTC.

The V gene is TRBV27, the J gene TRBJ2-7, with 7 bases that match TRBD1. The CDR3 totals 13 residues. Trimming took 5 bases from V and 3 from J; bases not matched to a gene: 4. In germline, CDR1 is MNHEY, CDR2 SMNVEV (reference sequence). Here the CDR3 DNA reads TGTGCCAGCAGTCTTGGACAGGTCTACGAGCAGTACTTC. It is translated as CASSLGQVYEQYF.

This chain connects TRBV9 to TRBJ2-1; tentatively, D is TRBD2 (6 bases). The length of the CDR3 is 16 residues. V lost 6 bases and J 2 bases, leaving 18 bases between the germline ends. CDR1 is SGDLS and CDR2 is YYNGEE in the germline V gene. This CDR3 is CASTRDGGAAYNEQFF. The CDR3 bases are TGTGCCAGCACCCGGGATGGCGGGGCTGCCTACAATGAGCAGTTCTTC.